These T cell receptor beta chains were read from a single sample in a study of human T cells and chemical hapten exposure. A single record per CDR3 protein comes from TCRdb applying MiXCR to the RACE reads. The sample includes over 70,000 distinct CDR3 sequences, around 9.9% of them seen just once. Sample: whole blood, taken in connection with sensitization to the hapten diphenylcyclopropenone (DPC). These receptors were collected from a woman between 25 and 40 years old with alopecia areata. Some clones in this sample may be carry-over from other donors' samples. CDR3s include the opening cysteine and the closing phenylalanine or tryptophan. The D gene is left open where the match is weak. Clone size is not always given. Where it is, it says once, few, many or a class for expanded clones.

v_call,clone_size,cdr3_length,j_call,d_call,cdr3_nt,cdr3_aa
TRBV5-1,many,15,TRBJ1-4,NA,TGCGCCAGCAGCTTTAATTCAGGGAAAAATGAAAAACTGTTTTTT,CASSFNSGKNEKLFF
TRBV28,few,15,TRBJ2-7,TRBD2,TGTGCCAGCAGTTATCGCGGGAGGGCCGACCACGAGCAGTACTTC,CASSYRGRADHEQYF
TRBV4-3,NA,16,TRBJ1-1,NA,TGCGCCAGCAGCCAAGGGCCTAGGGGGATGAACACTGAAGCTTTCTTT,CASSQGPRGMNTEAFF
TRBV20-1,many,13,TRBJ1-3,TRBD1,TGCAGTGCTTGGGACAGCTCTGGAAACACCATATATTTT,CSAWDSSGNTIYF
TRBV24-1,many,14,TRBJ2-5,TRBD1,TGTGCCACCACTGAGGGGACAGGGGTTGCGACCCAGTACTTC,CATTEGTGVATQYF
TRBV7-2,many,13,TRBJ2-3,NA,TGTGCCAGCAGCTCCCGGGGGCCAGATACGCAGTATTTT,CASSSRGPDTQYF
TRBV20-1,few,15,TRBJ2-7,TRBD2,TGCAGTGCTAGACCAATCGGACTAGCGGATTACGAGCAGTACTTC,CSARPIGLADYEQYF
TRBV9,many,15,TRBJ2-3,NA,TGTGCCAGCAATCACTACGGGGGAACCACAGATACGCAGTATTTT,CASNHYGGTTDTQYF
TRBV29-1,few,15,TRBJ2-1,TRBD2,TGCAGCGTCGAGCCCCCCGGGACTACCGACAATGAGCAGTTCTTC,CSVEPPGTTDNEQFF
TRBV18,few,14,TRBJ1-2,TRBD1,TGTGCCAGCTCACCACCGGACAGGGCTTATGGCTACACCTTC,CASSPPDRAYGYTF
TRBV12-3/TRBV12-4,NA,11,TRBJ2-1,NA,TGTGCCAGCAGGACGGGACCCAAGCAGTTCTTC,CASRTGPKQFF
TRBV20-1,few,20,TRBJ2-1,TRBD2,TGCAGTGCTAGAGATCTCCGGACTAGCGGGAGGGGATCATGGTACAATGAGCAGTTCTTC,CSARDLRTSGRGSWYNEQFF
TRBV28,many,15,TRBJ1-5,NA,TGTGCCAGCACCAAAGGACACGGAGGGAATCAGCCCCAGCATTTT,CASTKGHGGNQPQHF
TRBV4-1,few,15,TRBJ2-5,TRBD2,TGCGCCAGCAGCCAAGAGCTAGCGGGAGGAGAGACCCAGTACTTC,CASSQELAGGETQYF
TRBV10-3,NA,15,TRBJ2-3,TRBD2,TGTGCCATCAGTGAGTTCGGGACTAGTACAGATACGCAGTATTTT,CAISEFGTSTDTQYF
TRBV6-2/TRBV6-3,many,14,TRBJ1-1,NA,TGTGCCAGCAGTTACTTTGGCAGCTACACTGAAGCTTTCTTT,CASSYFGSYTEAFF
TRBV28,NA,14,TRBJ2-4,NA,TGTGCCAGCACTCAAGGGGGTGGCAAAAACATTCAGTACTTC,CASTQGGGKNIQYF